Each of the 7 T cell receptor beta chains below was sequenced from the same sample in a study of shared clonotypes between healthy human individuals. Generated by immunoSEQ multiplex PCR, the TCRdb table keeps only in-frame clones and is missing some. The sample consists of some 1,100,000 clones, around three quarters of them appearing once. Material: memory CD4+ T cells from PBMCs. Subset defined: CD45RA-negative fraction. The receptors here all came from a man younger than 35 in good health. Some clones in this sample may be carry-over from other donors' samples.

The chain employs TRBV28 and TRBJ2-2; D uncertain. The CDR3 loop spans 15 amino acids. V lost 2 bases to trimming and J lost 0 bases, with 7 bases between them. CDR1 is MDHEN and CDR2 is SYDVKM in the germline V gene. CDR3 sequence: CASSLPGTNTGELFF. The DNA for the CDR3 is TGTGCCAGCAGTTTACCGGGCACGAACACCGGGGAGCTGTTTTTT.

This clone was observed a handful of times. This chain connects TRBV12-5 to TRBJ1-3, with 7 bases lining up with TRBD1. Losses at the gene ends were 8 bases for V and 0 bases for J; bases not matched to a gene: 10. Germline values: CDR1 LGHNT, CDR2 FRNRAP. The CDR3 spans 16 residues. CDR3 protein: CASTSYWDSSGNTIYF. The CDR3 DNA sequence: TGTGCTAGTACTTCGTATTGGGACAGCTCTGGAAACACCATATATTTT. The complete variable domain, with remaining parts taken from reference TRBV12-5 and TRBJ1-3, reads DARVTQTPRHKVTEMGQEVTMRCQPILGHNTVFWYRQTMMQGLELLAYFRNRAPLDDSGMPKDRFSAEMPDATLATLKIQPSEPRDSAVYFCASTSYWDSSGNTIYFGEGSWLTVV.

This chain connects TRBV6-6 to TRBJ1-3; the D is unclear. The CDR3 is 13 residues long. With 6 bases removed from V and 0 bases from J, the gap between germline ends came to 6 bases. Germline V lookup: CDR1 MNHNY, CDR2 SVGAGI (reference sequence). The CDR3 bases are TGTGCCAGCAGCGGCGACTCTGGAAACACCATATATTTT. Translation gives CASSGDSGNTIYF.

The CDR3 DNA reads TGTGCCAGCAGTTTTTTTTCGGTGGGGGGTTCATTCCCCGGGGAGCTGTTTTTT. Translation: CASSFFSVGGSFPGELFF. The chain recombines TRBV28 with TRBJ2-2; D possibly corresponds to TRBD2 (6 bases). The CDR3 covers 18 residues. The V and J ends lost 3 bases and 6 bases respectively, with 23 bases between them. Germline assignment: CDR1 MDHEN and CDR2 SYDVKM.

This clone has only a few counts. The chain combines TRBV6-1 with TRBJ1-4; 11 nucleotides align to TRBD1. This CDR3 spans 14 amino acids. From germline, CDR1 is MNHNS and CDR2 SASEGT. The trim removed 8 bases at V and 2 bases at J, leaving 1 base unmatched. CDR3 amino acids: CASGQGATNEKLFF. The CDR3 coding sequence is TGTGCCAGCGGACAGGGGGCCACTAATGAAAAACTGTTTTTT.

The chain links TRBV6-1 to TRBJ2-2, with D hard to call. Trimming cost V 3 bases and J 5 bases, with 13 bases left between them. CDR1 and CDR2 from the germline V gene are MNHNS and SASEGT. The CDR3 has 15 residues. CDR3 nucleotide sequence: TGTGCCAGCAGTGACCCGGGTATGGGGACCGGGGAGCTGTTTTTT. Translating gives CASSDPGMGTGELFF.

V and J are TRBV5-6 and TRBJ1-3; TRBD1 matches at 10 bases. J lost 2 bases, V lost 4 bases, and 12 bases had no gene match. Looked up from germline, CDR1 is SGHDT and CDR2 is YYEEEE. The CDR3 spans 18 residues. The CDR3 protein is CASSPRDRGFGTGNTIYF. The DNA for the CDR3 is TGTGCCAGCAGCCCCCGGGACAGGGGTTTCGGAACTGGAAACACCATATATTTT.